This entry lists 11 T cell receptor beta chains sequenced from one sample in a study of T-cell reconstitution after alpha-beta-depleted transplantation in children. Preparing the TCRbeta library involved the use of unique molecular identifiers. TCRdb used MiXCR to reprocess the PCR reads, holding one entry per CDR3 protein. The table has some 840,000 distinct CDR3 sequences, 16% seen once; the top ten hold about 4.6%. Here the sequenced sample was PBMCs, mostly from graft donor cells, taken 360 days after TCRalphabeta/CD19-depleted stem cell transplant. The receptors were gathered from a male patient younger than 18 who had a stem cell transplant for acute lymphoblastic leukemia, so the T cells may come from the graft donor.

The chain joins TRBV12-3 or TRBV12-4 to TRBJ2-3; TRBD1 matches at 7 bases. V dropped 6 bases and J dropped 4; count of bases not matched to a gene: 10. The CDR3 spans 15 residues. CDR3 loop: CASSVDRFRADTQYF. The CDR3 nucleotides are TGTGCCAGCAGCGTGGACAGGTTTAGGGCAGATACGCAGTATTTT.

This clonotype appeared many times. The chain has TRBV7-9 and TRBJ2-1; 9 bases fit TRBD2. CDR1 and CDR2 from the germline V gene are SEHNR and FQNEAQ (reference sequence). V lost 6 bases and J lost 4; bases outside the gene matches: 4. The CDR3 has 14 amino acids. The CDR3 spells CASSLSGGYNEQFF. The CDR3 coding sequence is TGTGCCAGCAGTTTAAGCGGGGGGTACAATGAGCAGTTCTTC.

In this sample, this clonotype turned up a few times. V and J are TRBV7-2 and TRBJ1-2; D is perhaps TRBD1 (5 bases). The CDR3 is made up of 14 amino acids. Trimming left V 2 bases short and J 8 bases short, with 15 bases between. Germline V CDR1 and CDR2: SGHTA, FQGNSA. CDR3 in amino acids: CASSLTPGRRGYTF. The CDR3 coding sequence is TGTGCCAGCAGCTTAACTCCGGGACGACGCGGCTACACCTTC.

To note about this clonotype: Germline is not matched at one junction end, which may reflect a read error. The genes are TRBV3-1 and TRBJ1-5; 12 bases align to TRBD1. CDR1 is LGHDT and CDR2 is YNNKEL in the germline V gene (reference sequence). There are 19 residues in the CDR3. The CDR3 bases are TGTACCAGCAGTTTCTACTCCGGGACAGGGGGCCTGAGCAATCAGCCCCAGCATTTT. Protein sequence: CTSSFYSGTGGLSNQPQHF.

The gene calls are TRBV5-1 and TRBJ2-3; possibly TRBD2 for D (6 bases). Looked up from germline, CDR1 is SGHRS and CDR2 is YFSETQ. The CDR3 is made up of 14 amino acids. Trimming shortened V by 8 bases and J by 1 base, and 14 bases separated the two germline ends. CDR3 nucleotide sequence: TGCGCCAGTCAGCCGGGACTCGGCACAGATACGCAGTATTTT. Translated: CASQPGLGTDTQYF.

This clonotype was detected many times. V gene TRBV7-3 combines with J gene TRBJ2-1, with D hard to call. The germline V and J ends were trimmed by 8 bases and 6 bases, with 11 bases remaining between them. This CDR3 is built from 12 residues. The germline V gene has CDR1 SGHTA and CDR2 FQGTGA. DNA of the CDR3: TGTGCCAGCCGTGGCGACCTCAATGAGCAGTTCTTC. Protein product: CASRGDLNEQFF.

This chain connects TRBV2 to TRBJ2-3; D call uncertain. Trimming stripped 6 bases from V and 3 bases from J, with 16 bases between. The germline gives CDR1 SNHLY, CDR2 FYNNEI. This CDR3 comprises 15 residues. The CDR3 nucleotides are TGTGCCAGCAGAAGCAGATATCGGGTTACAGATACGCAGTATTTT. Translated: CASRSRYRVTDTQYF.

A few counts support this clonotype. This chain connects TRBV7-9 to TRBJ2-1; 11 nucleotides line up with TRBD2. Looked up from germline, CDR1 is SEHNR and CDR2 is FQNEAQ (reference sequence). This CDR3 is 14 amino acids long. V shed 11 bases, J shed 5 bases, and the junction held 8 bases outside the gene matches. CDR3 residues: CAGTGTSGDNEQFF. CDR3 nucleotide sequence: TGTGCCGGAACCGGGACTAGCGGAGACAATGAGCAGTTCTTC.

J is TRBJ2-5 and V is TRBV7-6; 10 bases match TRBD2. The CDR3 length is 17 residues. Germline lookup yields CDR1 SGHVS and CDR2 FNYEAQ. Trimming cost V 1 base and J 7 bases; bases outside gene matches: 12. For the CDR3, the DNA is TGTGCCAGCAGCTTAGTAGCAGCGGGAGGGTCCGGGGGGACCCAGTACTTC. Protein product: CASSLVAAGGSGGTQYF.

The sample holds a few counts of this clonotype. CDR3 nucleotides: TGTGCCAGCAGCCTTCGAGGACAGGGCTCCTATGGCTACACCTTC. It encodes CASSLRGQGSYGYTF. The genes are TRBV28 and TRBJ1-2, with 8 bases lining up with TRBD1. CDR3 length: 15 residues. J was trimmed by 4 bases and V by 6 bases; bases with no gene match: 10. The germline gives CDR1 MDHEN, CDR2 SYDVKM.

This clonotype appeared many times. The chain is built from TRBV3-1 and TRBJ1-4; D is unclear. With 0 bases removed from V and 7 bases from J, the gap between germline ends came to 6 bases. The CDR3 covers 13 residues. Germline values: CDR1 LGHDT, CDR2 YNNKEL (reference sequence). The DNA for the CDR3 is TGTGCCAGCAGCCAAGAGGCCTCTGAAAAACTGTTTTTT. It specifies CASSQEASEKLFF.